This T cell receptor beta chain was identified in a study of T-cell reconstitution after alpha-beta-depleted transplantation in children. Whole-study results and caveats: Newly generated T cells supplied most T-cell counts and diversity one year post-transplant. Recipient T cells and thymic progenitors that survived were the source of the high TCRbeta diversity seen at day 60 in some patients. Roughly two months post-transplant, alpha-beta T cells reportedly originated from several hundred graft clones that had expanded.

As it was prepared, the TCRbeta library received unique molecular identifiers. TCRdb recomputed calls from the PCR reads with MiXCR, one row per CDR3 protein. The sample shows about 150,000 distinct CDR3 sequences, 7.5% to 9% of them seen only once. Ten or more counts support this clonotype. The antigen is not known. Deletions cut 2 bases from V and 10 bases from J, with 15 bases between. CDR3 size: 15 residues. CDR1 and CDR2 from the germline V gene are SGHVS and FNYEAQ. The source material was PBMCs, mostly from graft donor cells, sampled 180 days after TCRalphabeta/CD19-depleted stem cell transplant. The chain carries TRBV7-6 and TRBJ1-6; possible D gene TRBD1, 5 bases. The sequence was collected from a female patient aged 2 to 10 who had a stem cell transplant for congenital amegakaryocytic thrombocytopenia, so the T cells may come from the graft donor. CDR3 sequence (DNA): TGTGCCAGCAGCTTATATGGGAATCGGGGCTCACCCCTCCACTTT. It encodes CASSLYGNRGSPLHF. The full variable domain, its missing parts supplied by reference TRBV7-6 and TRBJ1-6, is GAGVSQSPRYKVTKRGQDVALRCDPISGHVSLYWYRQALGQGPEFLTYFNYEAQQDKSGLPNDRFSAERPEGSISTLTIQRTEQRDSAMYRCASSLYGNRGSPLHFGNGTRLTVT.